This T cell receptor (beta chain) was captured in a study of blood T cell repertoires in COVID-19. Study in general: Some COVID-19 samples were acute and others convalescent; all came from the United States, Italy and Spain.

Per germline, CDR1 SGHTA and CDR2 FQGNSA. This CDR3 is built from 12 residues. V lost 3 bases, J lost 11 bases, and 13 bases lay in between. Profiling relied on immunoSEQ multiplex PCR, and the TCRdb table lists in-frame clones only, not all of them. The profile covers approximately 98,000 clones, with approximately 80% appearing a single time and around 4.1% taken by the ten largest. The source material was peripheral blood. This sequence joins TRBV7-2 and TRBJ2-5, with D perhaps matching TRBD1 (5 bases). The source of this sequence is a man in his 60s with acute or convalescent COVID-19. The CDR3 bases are TGTGCCAGCAGCTTTACAGGACCGCCGCAGTACTTC. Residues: CASSFTGPPQYF.